A single sample is the source of the 28 T cell receptor beta chains below, sequenced in a study of CD8+ T cells in alopecia areata. As the sequencing template, cDNA was produced by extracting RNA and reverse transcribing it. Sequenced by immunoSEQ multiplex PCR; TCRdb stores in-frame clones only, minus some. The sample lists about 120,000 clones; around two fifths were seen once. Input material: CD4+ T cells sorted from blood. Receptor source: a human donor with alopecia areata.

The chain links TRBV29-1 to TRBJ1-2; D is unresolved. Trimming took 4 bases from V and 10 from J, leaving 4 bases between them. CDR1 and CDR2 (germline): SQVTM, ANQGSEA. The CDR3 extends over 8 amino acids. The CDR3 is CSVGAYTF. CDR3 in DNA: TGCAGCGTTGGAGCCTACACCTTC.

A note on this clone: A junction end diverges from the germline sequence, so it may reflect a read error. The V and J genes are TRBV7-9 and TRBJ1-5; 8 bases are shared with TRBD1. This CDR3 has 15 amino acids. CDR1 and CDR2 (germline): SEHNR, FQNEAQ (reference sequence). CDR3 in amino acids: CASTLGQGLHQPQHF. The CDR3 nucleotides read TGTGCCAGCACCTTAGGACAGGGACTCCATCAGCCCCAGCATTTT.

This clone showed up just a few times. This chain links TRBV14 with TRBJ2-2, with D unresolved. V gave up 9 bases and J gave up 1 base, with 9 bases separating them. The CDR3 length is 13 residues. CDR1 and CDR2 (germline): SGHDN, FVKESK. CDR3 amino acids: CASSTGNTGELFF. CDR3 nucleotides: TGTGCCAGTTCGACGGGGAACACCGGGGAGCTGTTTTTT.

The chain uses TRBV11-2 and TRBJ1-1; D gene ambiguous. The CDR3 consists of 13 residues. Germline loops: CDR1 SGHAT, CDR2 FQNNGV. Trimming stripped 5 bases from V and 4 bases from J, with 11 bases between. CDR3 in amino acids: CASSATRGTEAFF. The CDR3 DNA is TGTGCCAGCAGCGCCACACGGGGCACTGAAGCTTTCTTT.

The table lists this clone with a few counts. This chain links TRBV29-1 with TRBJ2-3, with 9 bases matching TRBD1. Germline V lookup: CDR1 SQVTM, CDR2 ANQGSEA. Trimming at V came to 3 bases and at J to 7 bases, leaving 11 bases not matched to a gene. CDR3 length: 15 residues. CDR3 DNA sequence: TGCAGCGTTGATAACGTCGGGACAGGGTTGAATACGCAGTATTTT. The encoded protein is CSVDNVGTGLNTQYF.

This chain joins TRBV7-6 and TRBJ2-1; D may be TRBD2 (6 bases). This CDR3 has 15 amino acids. V was trimmed by 4 bases and J by 0 bases, leaving 10 bases between them. Germline lookup yields CDR1 SGHVS and CDR2 FNYEAQ. CDR3 amino acids: CASSSLASSYNEQFF. The CDR3 nucleotides are TGTGCCAGCAGCTCCCTAGCGTCCTCCTACAATGAGCAGTTCTTC.

Only a few counts were recorded for this clone. In nucleotides, the CDR3 is TGTGCCAGCAGCTTAGATCTCGGGAGTTTATCAAATGAGCAGTTCTTC. Amino acids: CASSLDLGSLSNEQFF. This rearrangement joins TRBV11-2 to TRBJ2-1; D might be TRBD2 (6 bases). Trimming removed 0 bases at V and 7 bases at J, with 16 bases between. The CDR3 is 16 residues long. CDR1 is SGHAT and CDR2 is FQNNGV in the germline V gene.

The chain couples TRBV27 to TRBJ2-2, with D unresolved. The CDR3 length is 14 residues. Germline V gives CDR1 MNHEY, CDR2 SMNVEV (reference sequence). Trimming removed 6 bases at V and 0 bases at J, with 8 bases between. The CDR3 nucleotides read TGTGCCAGCAGATCCGGGCCGAACACCGGGGAGCTGTTTTTT. Translation gives CASRSGPNTGELFF.

This clone came up a few times. The rearrangement uses TRBV5-5 and TRBJ2-7; 9 nucleotides match TRBD2. The germline CDR1 and CDR2 sequences are SGHKS and YYEKEE (reference sequence). The ends lost 0 bases at V and 4 bases at J; junction bases unmatched: 5. The CDR3 is 15 residues long. CDR3 region: CASSLAAGGPYEQYF. The DNA for the CDR3 is TGTGCCAGCAGCTTGGCCGCGGGAGGGCCGTACGAGCAGTACTTC.

Only a few counts were recorded for this clone. This rearrangement joins TRBV14 to TRBJ2-7; 7 bases are a match to TRBD2. Germline V gives CDR1 SGHDN, CDR2 FVKESK. This CDR3 comprises 17 residues. V lost 0 bases and J lost 5; bases outside the gene matches: 13. CDR3 sequence: CASSQDISRTRFHEQYF. The CDR3 DNA reads as TGTGCCAGCAGCCAAGATATCTCCAGGACTAGATTCCACGAGCAGTACTTC.

This clone showed up just once. The chain uses TRBV11-2 and TRBJ2-1; D is possibly TRBD1 or TRBD2 (5 bases each). Trimming shortened V by 4 bases and J by 0 bases, and 16 bases separated the two germline ends. The CDR3 is made up of 17 amino acids. CDR1 is SGHAT and CDR2 is FQNNGV in the germline V gene. CDR3 bases: TGTGCCAGCAGCTCTCAGGGTACTAGGAGCTCCTACAATGAGCAGTTCTTC. It encodes CASSSQGTRSSYNEQFF.

This sequence joins TRBV5-1 and TRBJ1-2; 9 nucleotides match TRBD1. With V trimmed by 4 bases and J by 6 bases, 4 bases remained unmatched. CDR3 size: 13 residues. The V gene's germline CDR1 is SGHRS and CDR2 YFSETQ. CDR3 protein: CASSTGTGHGYTF. The CDR3 bases are TGCGCCAGCAGCACAGGGACAGGGCATGGCTACACCTTC. Based on the CDR3 plus reference TRBV5-1 and TRBJ1-2, the full variable domain is KAGVTQTPRYLIKTRGQQVTLSCSPISGHRSVSWYQQTPGQGLQFLFEYFSETQRNKGNFPGRFSGRQFSNSRSEMNVSTLELGDSALYLCASSTGTGHGYTFGSGTRLTVV.

To note about this clone: The same CDR3 is also encoded by other DNA sequences in this sample. The chain carries TRBV29-1 and TRBJ2-5; 7 bases agree with TRBD1. Per the germline V gene, CDR1 is SQVTM and CDR2 is ANQGSEA. V lost 6 bases and J lost 2; bases outside the gene matches: 3. CDR3 length equals 12 residues. DNA of the CDR3: TGCAGCGTAGGACAGGCTCAAGAGACCCAGTACTTC. Translation: CSVGQAQETQYF.

The chain uses TRBV28 and TRBJ2-7, with D perhaps TRBD1 or TRBD2 (5 bases each). This CDR3 has 17 amino acids. The germline gives CDR1 MDHEN, CDR2 SYDVKM. Trimming took 4 bases from V and 2 from J, leaving 21 bases between them. CDR3 nucleotides: TGTGCCAGCAGTTCCGGGGCCAGAGCCCTCCCAACCTACGAGCAGTACTTC. Protein: CASSSGARALPTYEQYF.

Concerning this clone itself: Other nucleotide sequences from this sample produce the same CDR3. The CDR3 DNA sequence: TGTGCCTGGAGTGTACGGGGTAATCAGCCCCAGCATTTT. It yields the protein CAWSVRGNQPQHF. The chain employs TRBV30 and TRBJ1-5; D unresolved. V shed 0 bases and J shed 4 bases, with 7 bases lying between them. The V gene's germline CDR1 is GTSNPN and CDR2 SVGIG (reference sequence). The CDR3 has 13 amino acids.

This clone came up a few times. The chain carries TRBV29-1 and TRBJ1-5, with D tentatively TRBD1 (6 bases). The ends were cut back, 4 bases at V and 4 bases at J, with 11 bases in the middle. Germline CDR1 SQVTM, CDR2 ANQGSEA. The CDR3 runs to 13 residues. This CDR3 reads CSVGGQMNQPQHF. The DNA of the CDR3 is TGCAGCGTTGGAGGACAGATGAATCAGCCCCAGCATTTT.

As to this clone: The junction and the germline gene differ at one end; a read error may be behind it. The V and J genes are TRBV7-6 and TRBJ1-1; D not certain. Germline CDR1 and CDR2: SGHVS and FNYEAQ. This CDR3 has 14 residues. The CDR3 nucleotides read TGTGCCAGCAGCTCTTACATGGGAAGCACTGTAGCTTTCTTT. Translation gives CASSSYMGSTVAFF.

The gene calls are TRBV4-3 and TRBJ2-2; tentatively, D is TRBD2 (5 bases). Germline lookup yields CDR1 LGHNA and CDR2 YSLEER. The CDR3 loop spans 17 amino acids. The ends were cut back, 4 bases at V and 1 base at J, with 16 bases in the middle. The CDR3 here is CASSLEPPGLNTGELFF. CDR3 coding DNA: TGCGCCAGCAGCCTCGAACCCCCGGGATTGAACACCGGGGAGCTGTTTTTT.

V usage is TRBV30 and J usage is TRBJ2-6; a weak D match, TRBD2 (7 bases). V gave up 8 bases and J gave up 2 bases, with 13 bases separating them. Per germline, CDR1 GTSNPN and CDR2 SVGIG (reference sequence). The CDR3 loop spans 14 amino acids. DNA of the CDR3: TGTGCCGTAGGAGGGGGGGCTGGGGCCAACGTCCTGACTTTC. Translating gives CAVGGGAGANVLTF.

The chain uses TRBV29-1 and TRBJ1-1; no reliable D call. This CDR3 is built from 14 residues. CDR1 and CDR2 (germline): SQVTM, ANQGSEA. Trimming removed 1 base from V and 4 bases from J, with 13 bases in between. CDR3 amino acids: CSVEGAAIGTEAFF. The DNA for the CDR3 is TGCAGCGTTGAAGGGGCAGCCATCGGCACTGAAGCTTTCTTT. Full variable domain (remainder filled in from reference TRBV29-1 and TRBJ1-1): SAVISQKPSRDICQRGTSLTIQCQVDSQVTMMFWYRQQPGQSLTLIATANQGSEATYESGFVIDKFPISRPNLTFSTLTVSNMSPEDSSIYLCSVEGAAIGTEAFFGQGTRLTVV.

This clone is a singleton in its sample. V is TRBV5-1 and J is TRBJ1-4; no clear D. Germline values: CDR1 SGHRS, CDR2 YFSETQ. V lost 1 base and J 5 bases, leaving 15 bases between the germline ends. The CDR3 is 16 amino acids. The CDR3 DNA is TGCGCCAGCAGCTTGCGTGGAGGGCTCCGAAATGAAAAACTGTTTTTT. As protein: CASSLRGGLRNEKLFF.

This chain uses TRBV28 with TRBJ2-6; the D gene is possibly TRBD2 (5 bases). With 4 bases removed from V and 0 bases from J, the gap between germline ends came to 10 bases. The CDR3 length is 16 residues. CDR1 is MDHEN and CDR2 is SYDVKM in the germline V gene. The CDR3 bases are TGTGCCAGCAGTTGGACGGGAACCTCTGGGGCCAACGTCCTGACTTTC. Its protein product is CASSWTGTSGANVLTF.

The V call is TRBV30, the J call TRBJ1-1; a possible D gene is TRBD1 (6 bases). CDR1 and CDR2 (germline): GTSNPN, SVGIG (reference sequence). Trimming stripped 2 bases from V and 1 base from J, with 20 bases between. The CDR3 covers 17 residues. Here the CDR3 reads CAWSRAIRGPENTEAFF. In nucleotides, the CDR3 is TGTGCCTGGAGTAGGGCCATACGGGGGCCAGAGAACACTGAAGCTTTCTTT.

This clone was detected only a few times. The chain carries TRBV10-3 and TRBJ1-1; 9 bases fit TRBD1. The CDR3 contains 15 residues. Losses at the gene ends were 7 bases for V and 2 bases for J; bases not matched to a gene: 8. Germline CDR1 ENHRY, CDR2 SYGVKD. CDR3 nucleotide sequence: TGTGCCATCACTGCAGACAGGGGGGGAAACACTGAAGCTTTCTTT. Residues: CAITADRGGNTEAFF.

This clone showed up just once. This rearrangement joins TRBV30 to TRBJ1-5; D is possibly TRBD1 (5 bases). Germline CDR1 GTSNPN, CDR2 SVGIG (reference sequence). The CDR3 loop spans 15 amino acids. V was clipped by 1 base and J by 0 bases, with 10 bases between them. DNA for the CDR3: TGTGCCTGGAGTGGAGGCGGACATAGCAATCAGCCCCAGCATTTT. Its translation: CAWSGGGHSNQPQHF.

The genes are TRBV9 and TRBJ2-7, with a weak D call TRBD2 (5 bases). The CDR3 loop spans 14 amino acids. V was pared by 2 bases and J by 0 bases, with 9 bases between. Germline V gene data show CDR1 as SGDLS and CDR2 as YYNGEE. CDR3 sequence: CASSVDFGSYEQYF. The CDR3, as DNA: TGTGCCAGCAGCGTGGACTTTGGCTCCTACGAGCAGTACTTC.

J is TRBJ2-1 and V is TRBV2, with unresolved D. The CDR3 has 14 residues. From germline, CDR1 is SNHLY and CDR2 FYNNEI. Between the trimmed V and J ends, which lost 7 bases and 4 bases, there was a span of 14 bases. The DNA for the CDR3 is TGTGCCAGCAACCCTCGCGGCTCTTACAATGAGCAGTTCTTC. Protein product: CASNPRGSYNEQFF.

This clone was counted between two and nine times. This chain joins TRBV7-9 and TRBJ2-5; no firm D call. CDR3 size: 15 residues. V lost 5 bases and J 4 bases, leaving 17 bases between the germline ends. Germline values: CDR1 SEHNR, CDR2 FQNEAQ (reference sequence). The CDR3 loop is CASSPRVEIVETQYF. In DNA, the CDR3 is TGTGCCAGCAGCCCGCGCGTTGAGATTGTAGAGACCCAGTACTTC.